These 8 T cell receptor beta chains were all obtained from the same sample, sequenced in a study of CD8 T cells in ankylosing spondylitis. TCRdb reanalysed the 5' RACE reads using MiXCR and keeps one entry per CDR3 protein. The table includes under 200,000 distinct CDR3 sequences, 11% detected once. Sequences were obtained from blood, either unsorted or a sorted T cell fraction (not recorded which). The receptors originated from a male donor with ankylosing spondylitis or in good health (not recorded which).

This clonotype has just a few counts. The genes are TRBV7-9 and TRBJ1-3, with 7 bases lining up with TRBD1. Trimming took 2 bases from V and 0 from J; bases not matched to a gene: 7. CDR3 size: 17 residues. CDR1 is SEHNR, CDR2 FQNEAQ, per germline (reference sequence). CDR3 DNA: TGTGCCAGCAGCTTATATTCGACAGGGCGCTCTGGAAACACCATATATTTT. Amino acids: CASSLYSTGRSGNTIYF.

Of note for this clonotype: It may be a read error: a sequence one base away is much more abundant. The chain recombines TRBV12-3 or TRBV12-4 with TRBJ1-4; D call uncertain. The CDR3 consists of 14 residues. The CDR3 DNA is TGTGCCAGCAGACCAGGACGGTCTAATGCAAAACTGTTTTTT. Protein product: CASRPGRSNAKLFF.

The chain combines TRBV7-9 with TRBJ2-7; 9 bases align to TRBD1. With 5 bases clipped from V and 5 bases from J, the junction kept 7 bases outside the gene matches. The CDR3 extends over 14 amino acids. Per the germline V gene, CDR1 is SEHNR and CDR2 is FQNEAQ (reference sequence). CDR3 nucleotides: TGTGCCAGCAGCCTCGGACAGGGGACCAACGAGCAGTACTTC. It is translated as CASSLGQGTNEQYF. The full variable domain, with the rest looked up from reference TRBV7-9 and TRBJ2-7, is DTGVSQNPRHKITKRGQNVTFRCDPISEHNRLYWYRQTLGQGPEFLTYFQNEAQLEKSRLLSDRFSAERPKGSFSTLEIQRTEQGDSAMYLCASSLGQGTNEQYFGPGTRLTVT.

This chain uses TRBV6-1 with TRBJ2-2; D not certain. CDR3 length: 15 amino acids. The V gene lost 5 bases and the J gene lost 4 bases, with 14 bases spanning the gap. Germline V gene lookup returns CDR1 MNHNS and CDR2 SASEGT. The CDR3 region has the DNA TGTGCCAGCAGTCCCACTACTCGAATCACCGGGGAGCTGTTTTTT. Translated, it gives CASSPTTRITGELFF.

This clonotype was counted a few times. The chain has TRBV6-1 and TRBJ2-2, with 11 bases matching TRBD2. With V trimmed by 6 bases and J by 1 base, 7 bases remained unmatched. CDR1 is MNHNS and CDR2 is SASEGT in the germline V gene. This CDR3 comprises 17 residues. CDR3 sequence (DNA): TGTGCCAGCAGCCTCACTAGCGGGGGTCAGAACACCGGGGAGCTGTTTTTT. Protein product: CASSLTSGGQNTGELFF.

In its sample, this clonotype was seen many times. The rearrangement links TRBV5-1 to TRBJ2-2; 7 bases map to TRBD2. Per the germline V gene, CDR1 is SGHRS and CDR2 is YFSETQ. With 0 bases clipped from V and 3 bases from J, the junction kept 5 bases outside the gene matches. The CDR3 spans 16 residues. As DNA, the CDR3 is TGCGCCAGCAGCTTGGCACCTAGCGGATACACCGGGGAGCTGTTTTTT. Translation gives CASSLAPSGYTGELFF.

This clonotype was counted many times. The rearrangement joins TRBV10-3 to TRBJ2-7; D possibly corresponds to TRBD1 (6 bases). The germline V gene encodes CDR1 ENHRY and CDR2 SYGVKD. This CDR3 contains 14 residues. Trimming removed 4 bases from V and 0 bases from J, with 10 bases in between. DNA for the CDR3: TGTGCCATCAGTGTACAGGGCAGCTCCTACGAGCAGTACTTC. This translates into CAISVQGSSYEQYF.

As to this clonotype: A much more abundant neighbour one base away suggests this may be a read error. The CDR3 ends on some other residue instead of the conserved phenylalanine or tryptophan, so this is likely a read error. The chain recombines TRBV5-1 with TRBJ2-7; 7 positions agree with TRBD1. V trimming: 4 bases; J trimming: 4 bases; junction bases outside the gene matches: 11. Germline CDR1 is SGHRS and CDR2 is YFSETQ. This CDR3 is built from 15 residues. The CDR3 sequence is CASSALQGSAYEQYL. The CDR3 DNA reads as TGCGCCAGCAGCGCTTTACAGGGGTCGGCTTACGAGCAGTACCTC.